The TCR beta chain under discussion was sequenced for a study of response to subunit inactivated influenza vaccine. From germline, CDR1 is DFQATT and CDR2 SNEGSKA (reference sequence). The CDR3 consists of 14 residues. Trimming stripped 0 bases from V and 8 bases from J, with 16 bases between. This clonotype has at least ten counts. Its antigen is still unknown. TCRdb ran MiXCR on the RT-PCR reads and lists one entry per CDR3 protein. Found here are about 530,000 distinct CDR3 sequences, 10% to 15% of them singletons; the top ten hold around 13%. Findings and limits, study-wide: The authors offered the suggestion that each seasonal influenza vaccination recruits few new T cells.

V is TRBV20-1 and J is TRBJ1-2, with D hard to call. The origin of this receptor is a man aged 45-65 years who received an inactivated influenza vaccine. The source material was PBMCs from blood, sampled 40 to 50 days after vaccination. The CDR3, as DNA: TGCAGTGCTAGAGATGGGAAGGGTCCGAGCGGCTACACCTTC. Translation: CSARDGKGPSGYTF.